This TCR beta chain was captured by sequencing in a study of CD8+ T cells in alopecia areata. Sequencing used cDNA as its template, made by extracting RNA and reverse transcribing it. TCRdb keeps only in-frame clones here, not all; method: immunoSEQ multiplex PCR. The table lists fewer than 250,000 clones, 45% to 65% of them singletons. This sample's treatment: oral pan-JAK inhibitor, 5-10 mg twice daily. The sample consisted of CD4+ T cells sorted from blood, taken at week 4, from a patient treated with tofacitinib. The receptor's source is a human donor with alopecia areata.

CDR3 bases: TGCAGCGCGAAATCATCTTCTGTTAGCTACACCTTC. This sequence encodes CSAKSSSVSYTF. This rearrangement joins TRBV29-1 to TRBJ1-2; D gene ambiguous. Germline lookup yields CDR1 SQVTM and CDR2 ANQGSEA. V lost 7 bases and J 9 bases, leaving 18 bases between the germline ends. The CDR3 runs to 12 residues.